The 25 T cell receptor beta chains below were found in one sample sequenced in a study of T cell changes during pregnancy in multiple sclerosis. Only in-frame clones appear in the TCRdb table, and some are missing; sequencing was by immunoSEQ multiplex PCR. This sample has tens of thousands of clones, with 91% found just once. The sequenced sample was peripheral blood, obtained after pregnancy. The source is a female donor in good health, enrolled as a control in a pregnancy study.

The V gene is TRBV7-9, the J gene TRBJ1-2; D perhaps matches TRBD1 (6 bases). The CDR3 covers 14 residues. Germline V lookup: CDR1 SEHNR, CDR2 FQNEAQ (reference sequence). V shed 7 bases and J shed 4 bases, with 16 bases lying between them. The CDR3 coding sequence is TGTGCCAGCAACCCCGGACAGAATATCTATGGCTACACCTTC. Translation gives CASNPGQNIYGYTF.

The chain has TRBV7-2 and TRBJ1-5; TRBD1 agrees at 7 bases. Looked up from germline, CDR1 is SGHTA and CDR2 is FQGNSA. V was pared by 5 bases and J by 3 bases, with 7 bases of the junction left unmatched. CDR3 length: 15 amino acids. In DNA, the CDR3 is TGTGCCAGCAGCCCCGTCAGGGGGAACAATCAGCCCCAGCATTTT. Its translation: CASSPVRGNNQPQHF.

This sequence joins TRBV12-5 and TRBJ2-2; 7 bases are shared with TRBD2. Germline V CDR1 and CDR2: LGHNT, FRNRAP. The CDR3 length is 12 residues. With V trimmed by 6 bases and J by 5 bases, 0 bases remained unmatched. This CDR3 reads CASGRGTGELFF. The CDR3 nucleotides are TGTGCTAGTGGGCGGGGGACCGGGGAGCTGTTTTTT.

J is TRBJ2-1 and V is TRBV5-6; maybe TRBD1 (6 bases). This CDR3 has 14 amino acids. Germline CDR1 reads SGHDT; CDR2 reads YYEEEE. The V end lost 0 bases, the J end lost 5 bases, and 9 bases lay between the germline ends. In nucleotides, the CDR3 is TGTGCCAGCAGCTTGGAGGGACAAAACAATGAGCAGTTCTTC. It yields the protein CASSLEGQNNEQFF.

Notes on this clone: The junction departs from germline at one end; a sequencing error may be responsible. The chain employs TRBV5-6 and TRBJ1-2; D might be TRBD1 (5 bases). The CDR3 extends over 11 amino acids. Germline V gene lookup returns CDR1 SGHDT and CDR2 YYEEEE. The CDR3 bases are TGTGCCAGCAGTTTAGGGGCCGCCGGTGCCTTC. This encodes CASSLGAAGAF.

The chain has TRBV7-2 and TRBJ2-7; D may be TRBD1 (5 bases). Germline lookup yields CDR1 SGHTA and CDR2 FQGNSA. V lost 5 bases to trimming and J lost 2 bases, with 16 bases between them. CDR3 length equals 15 residues. The DNA for the CDR3 is TGTGCCAGCAGCCCCTTTCAGGGCGTGACCTACGAGCAGTACTTC. Protein sequence: CASSPFQGVTYEQYF.

V is TRBV29-1 and J is TRBJ1-5; D gene unclear. Trimming stripped 4 bases from V and 3 bases from J, with 10 bases between. This CDR3 contains 13 residues. The germline CDR1 and CDR2 sequences are SQVTM and ANQGSEA. CDR3 protein: CSVGWQVNQPQHF. CDR3 nucleotides: TGCAGCGTTGGATGGCAGGTCAATCAGCCCCAGCATTTT.

This clone was found once. The CDR3 coding sequence is TGTGCTAGTGGTTTGGGGACAGGGGCCAATGAGCAGTTCTTC. It codes for CASGLGTGANEQFF. This chain links TRBV12-5 with TRBJ2-1, with TRBD1 matching over 9 bases. The CDR3 has 14 residues. Germline CDR1 and CDR2: LGHNT and FRNRAP. The J segment lost 6 bases and the V segment lost 1 base, leaving 1 base of the junction unmatched.

The chain couples TRBV4-3 to TRBJ1-4; D possibly corresponds to TRBD1 (5 bases). The CDR3 extends over 16 amino acids. Trimming took off 1 base at V and 0 bases at J, with 9 bases between the two ends. Germline V gene lookup returns CDR1 LGHNA and CDR2 YSLEER. CDR3 residues: CASSQGSGSTNEKLFF. The CDR3 bases are TGCGCCAGCAGCCAAGGTTCAGGGTCAACTAATGAAAAACTGTTTTTT.

This chain links TRBV11-2 with TRBJ2-7; D is undetermined. The V end lost 2 bases, the J end lost 2 bases, and 10 bases lay between the germline ends. Germline assignment: CDR1 SGHAT and CDR2 FQNNGV. The CDR3 totals 14 residues. The DNA of the CDR3 is TGTGCCAGCAGCTTATCAGGCTCGACCTACGAGCAGTACTTC. This codes for CASSLSGSTYEQYF.

This chain uses TRBV7-2 with TRBJ2-3; TRBD2 is a possible D gene (6 bases). This CDR3 region has 14 residues. V was shortened by 5 bases and J by 6 bases, with 15 bases between the two germline ends. CDR1 SGHTA and CDR2 FQGNSA come from the germline V gene. This CDR3 reads CASSPGTRLDTQYF. The CDR3 nucleotides are TGTGCCAGCAGCCCCGGGACTCGCCTGGATACGCAGTATTTT.

This chain uses TRBV7-3 with TRBJ2-1; 9 bases fit TRBD1. Losses at the gene ends were 4 bases for V and 7 bases for J; bases not matched to a gene: 5. The CDR3 runs to 14 residues. Germline V gives CDR1 SGHTA, CDR2 FQGTGA. CDR3 in amino acids: CASSSGQGLNEQFF. The CDR3 DNA is TGTGCCAGCAGCTCGGGACAGGGTTTGAATGAGCAGTTCTTC.

The chain has TRBV6-5 and TRBJ2-1, with TRBD2 matching over 10 bases. The CDR3 consists of 16 residues. V lost 0 bases and J lost 8; bases outside the gene matches: 7. Germline assignment: CDR1 MNHEY and CDR2 SVGAGI. In nucleotides, the CDR3 is TGTGCCAGCAGTTACTCTCATGGACTAGCGGTCGATGAGCAGTTCTTC. Its translation is CASSYSHGLAVDEQFF.

The rearrangement links TRBV10-1 to TRBJ1-2; 7 bases line up with TRBD1. V lost 10 bases and J lost 3; bases outside the gene matches: 14. CDR3 size: 15 residues. Looked up from germline, CDR1 is WNHNN and CDR2 is SYGVQD (reference sequence). The CDR3 here is CANRQGNPPDYGYTF. CDR3 coding DNA: TGCGCCAACCGACAGGGTAACCCTCCGGACTATGGCTACACCTTC.

This clone showed up just once. The chain links TRBV4-2 to TRBJ2-7; TRBD1 might be the D (6 bases). V was clipped by 5 bases and J by 6 bases, with 11 bases between them. Germline V CDR1 and CDR2: LGHNA, YNFKEQ. The CDR3 spans 12 residues. CDR3 sequence (DNA): TGTGCCAGCAGCTTGGTAGGGGGCGAGCAGTACTTC. Protein: CASSLVGGEQYF.

This clone was seen only once. The V call is TRBV6-1, the J call TRBJ2-3, with 9 positions matching TRBD2. Per the germline V gene, CDR1 is MNHNS and CDR2 is SASEGT. Trimming took 2 bases from V and 6 from J; bases not matched to a gene: 6. The CDR3 has 15 residues. CDR3 protein: CASSEFGGGADTQYF. CDR3 coding DNA: TGTGCCAGCAGTGAATTTGGCGGGGGGGCCGATACGCAGTATTTT.

The rearrangement links TRBV5-5 to TRBJ1-1; D is perhaps TRBD1 (6 bases). V lost 4 bases, J lost 6 bases, and 19 bases lay in between. The length of the CDR3 is 15 residues. In germline, CDR1 is SGHKS, CDR2 YYEKEE (reference sequence). The chain's CDR3 is CASSRITGQSPEAFF. DNA for the CDR3: TGTGCCAGCAGCCGAATAACAGGGCAGTCTCCTGAAGCTTTCTTT. The whole variable domain, remainder taken from reference TRBV5-5 and TRBJ1-1, is DAGVTQSPTHLIKTRGQQVTLRCSPISGHKSVSWYQQVLGQGPQFIFQYYEKEERGRGNFPDRFSARQFPNYSSELNVNALLLGDSALYLCASSRITGQSPEAFFGQGTRLTVV.

The V and J genes are TRBV6-1 and TRBJ1-5, with 7 bases aligning to TRBD1. After removal of 0 bases from V and 0 bases from J, the junction contained 5 bases not matched to a gene. Germline CDR1 and CDR2: MNHNS and SASEGT. There are 17 residues in the CDR3. The CDR3 loop reads CASSEAPGGYSNQPQHF. The DNA of the CDR3 is TGTGCCAGCAGTGAAGCGCCAGGGGGGTATAGCAATCAGCCCCAGCATTTT.

The V and J genes are TRBV6-6 and TRBJ1-1; the D gene is possibly TRBD1 (6 bases). Per the germline V gene, CDR1 is MNHNY and CDR2 is SVGAGI (reference sequence). The CDR3 consists of 15 residues. Trimming pared 0 bases from V and 1 base from J, leaving 9 bases between. In DNA, the CDR3 is TGTGCCAGCAGTTACTCGCCCAGGGGGAACACTGAAGCTTTCTTT. It yields the protein CASSYSPRGNTEAFF.

The chain employs TRBV7-9 and TRBJ1-1; D unclear. This CDR3 comprises 14 residues. Trimming took 3 bases from V and 3 from J, leaving 11 bases between them. The V gene's germline CDR1 is SEHNR and CDR2 FQNEAQ (reference sequence). CDR3 residues: CASSLGLRDTEAFF. The CDR3 nucleotides are TGTGCCAGCAGCTTGGGTCTCCGGGACACTGAAGCTTTCTTT.

The chain recombines TRBV28 with TRBJ2-1, with 7 bases identical to TRBD1. V lost 6 bases to trimming and J lost 3 bases; unmatched junction nucleotides: 5. Germline V gene data show CDR1 as MDHEN and CDR2 as SYDVKM. There are 14 residues in the CDR3. CDR3 nucleotides: TGTGCCAGCAGGGGCGGACAGGTCTACAATGAGCAGTTCTTC. Its translation is CASRGGQVYNEQFF.

V gene TRBV21-1 combines with J gene TRBJ2-1; the DNA was not compared with TRBD2, the D call given in the table. TRBV21-1 is a pseudogene locus. This CDR3 comprises 17 residues. The CDR3 loop reads CASSSRGGANDYNEQFF. CDR3 coding DNA: TGTGCCAGCAGCTCAAGAGGGGGGGCCAATGACTACAATGAGCAGTTCTTC.

This chain joins TRBV15 and TRBJ1-2, with TRBD1 identical over 7 bases. The germline CDR1 and CDR2 sequences are LNHNV and YYDKDF (reference sequence). The CDR3 sequence is 16 residues long. Trimming took 0 bases from V and 6 from J; bases not matched to a gene: 10. Here the CDR3 reads CATSREAGGLNDGYTF. The CDR3 coding sequence is TGTGCCACCAGCAGAGAGGCAGGGGGGTTGAATGATGGCTACACCTTC. Supplemented by reference TRBV15 and TRBJ1-2, the full variable domain reads DAMVIQNPRYQVTQFGKPVTLSCSQTLNHNVMYWYQQKSSQAPKLLFHYYDKDFNNEADTPDNFQSRRPNTSFCFLDIRSPGLGDTAMYLCATSREAGGLNDGYTFGSGTRLTVV.

The chain links TRBV7-9 to TRBJ2-5, with 8 bases that match TRBD2. Germline loops: CDR1 SEHNR, CDR2 FQNEAQ (reference sequence). The CDR3 is made up of 16 amino acids. Trimming cost V 4 bases and J 4 bases; bases outside gene matches: 11. CDR3 region: CASSWGVGTRGETQYF. CDR3 in DNA: TGTGCCAGCAGCTGGGGGGTTGGGACTAGAGGAGAGACCCAGTACTTC.

In nucleotides, the CDR3 is TGTGCCATACCTAGCGGGGGAGGAACCGGGGAGCTGTTTTTT. Its protein is CAIPSGGGTGELFF. The chain couples TRBV7-8 to TRBJ2-2; TRBD2 aligns across 10 bases. V gave up 10 bases and J gave up 5 bases; unmatched junction bases: 7. There are 14 residues in the CDR3. Germline assignment: CDR1 SGHVS and CDR2 FQNEAQ.